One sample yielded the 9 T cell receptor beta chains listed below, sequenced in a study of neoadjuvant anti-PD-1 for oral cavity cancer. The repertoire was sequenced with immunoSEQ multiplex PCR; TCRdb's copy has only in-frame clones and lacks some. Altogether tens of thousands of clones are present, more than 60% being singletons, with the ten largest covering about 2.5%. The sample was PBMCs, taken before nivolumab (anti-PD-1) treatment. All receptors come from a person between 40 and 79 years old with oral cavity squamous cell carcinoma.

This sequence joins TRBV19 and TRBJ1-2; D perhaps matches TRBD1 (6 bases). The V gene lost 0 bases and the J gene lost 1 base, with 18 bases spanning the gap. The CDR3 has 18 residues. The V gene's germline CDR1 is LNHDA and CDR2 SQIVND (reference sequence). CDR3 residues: CASSIDDRTGGVNYGYTF. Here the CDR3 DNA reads TGTGCCAGTAGTATAGATGACAGGACGGGGGGTGTTAACTATGGCTACACCTTC.

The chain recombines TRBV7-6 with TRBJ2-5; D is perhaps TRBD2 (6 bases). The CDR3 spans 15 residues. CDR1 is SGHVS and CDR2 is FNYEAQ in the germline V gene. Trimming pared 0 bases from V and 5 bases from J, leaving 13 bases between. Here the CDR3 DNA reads TGTGCCAGCAGCTTAGCTGGAGGGAAGGTGGAGACCCAGTACTTC. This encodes CASSLAGGKVETQYF.

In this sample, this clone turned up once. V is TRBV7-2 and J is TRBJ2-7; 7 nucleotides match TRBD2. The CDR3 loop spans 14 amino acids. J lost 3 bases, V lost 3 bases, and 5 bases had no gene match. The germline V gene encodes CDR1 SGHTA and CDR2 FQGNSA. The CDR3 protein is CASSFREVYYEQYF. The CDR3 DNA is TGTGCCAGCAGCTTCCGGGAGGTTTACTACGAGCAGTACTTC.

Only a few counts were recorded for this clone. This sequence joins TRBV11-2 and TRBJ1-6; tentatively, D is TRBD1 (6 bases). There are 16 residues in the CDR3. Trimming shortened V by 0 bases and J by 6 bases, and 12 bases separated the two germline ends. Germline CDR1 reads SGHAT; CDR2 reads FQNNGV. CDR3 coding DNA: TGTGCCAGCAGCTTAGATGGGGCAGGGGCTAATTCACCCCTCCACTTT. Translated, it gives CASSLDGAGANSPLHF.

This chain's CDR3 is CASRPGQNTEAFF. In DNA, the CDR3 is TGTGCCAGCAGGCCTGGACAGAACACTGAAGCTTTCTTT. The chain combines TRBV6-6 with TRBJ1-1; D is possibly TRBD1 (5 bases). CDR1 and CDR2 from the germline V gene are MNHNY and SVGAGI (reference sequence). Trimming left V 6 bases short and J 1 base short, with 9 bases between. The CDR3 spans 13 residues.

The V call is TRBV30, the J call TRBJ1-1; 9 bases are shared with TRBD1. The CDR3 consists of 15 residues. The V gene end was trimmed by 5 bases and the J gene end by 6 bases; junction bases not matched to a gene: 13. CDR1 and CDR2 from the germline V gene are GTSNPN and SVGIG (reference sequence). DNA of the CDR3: TGTGCCTGGGGTAGACAGGGGGTATTAAAGTCTGAAGCTTTCTTT. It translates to CAWGRQGVLKSEAFF.

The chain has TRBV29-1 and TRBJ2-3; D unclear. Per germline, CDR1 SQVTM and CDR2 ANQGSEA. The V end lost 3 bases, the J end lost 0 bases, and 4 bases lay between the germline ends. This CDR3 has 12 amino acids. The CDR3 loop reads CSVEYSTDTQYF. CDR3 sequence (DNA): TGCAGCGTTGAGTACAGCACAGATACGCAGTATTTT.

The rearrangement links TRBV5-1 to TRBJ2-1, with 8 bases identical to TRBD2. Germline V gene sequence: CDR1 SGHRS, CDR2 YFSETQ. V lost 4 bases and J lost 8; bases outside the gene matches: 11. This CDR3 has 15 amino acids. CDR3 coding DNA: TGCGCCAGCAGCCCGGGGGGGGGAACCACCCATGAGCAGTTCTTC. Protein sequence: CASSPGGGTTHEQFF.

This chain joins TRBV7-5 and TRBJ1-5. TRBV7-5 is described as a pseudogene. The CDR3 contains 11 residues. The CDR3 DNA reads TGTGCCAGAAGCTTCGATCAGCCCCAGCATTTT. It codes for CARSFDQPQHF.